A single sample gave rise to the 15 T cell receptor beta chains below, sequenced in a study of T cells in Graves' hyperthyroidism and ophthalmopathy. Using RNA transcripts as the source, TCR beta CDR3 regions were amplified. A first-round RT-PCR of the TCR CDR3 used the HTBI primer set. TCRdb independently ran MiXCR on the multiplex PCR reads; one entry per CDR3 protein. This sample yields approximately 520,000 distinct CDR3 sequences, of which approximately 25% are seen a single time; roughly 12% belongs to the top ten. The sample consisted of blood. The receptors originated from a woman aged 25 to 45 with Graves' ophthalmopathy.

This clonotype was observed at least ten times. V usage is TRBV12-3 or TRBV12-4 and J usage is TRBJ2-7; D ambiguous. This CDR3 comprises 12 residues. V lost 5 bases and J 5 bases, leaving 10 bases between the germline ends. The CDR3 sequence is CASSRGTDEQYF. The CDR3 nucleotides read TGTGCCAGCAGTCGAGGTACGGACGAGCAGTACTTC.

The rearrangement links TRBV5-1 to TRBJ2-7; D gene unclear. Trimming stripped 0 bases from V and 7 bases from J, with 11 bases between. Looked up from germline, CDR1 is SGHRS and CDR2 is YFSETQ. There are 13 residues in the CDR3. CDR3 loop: CASSLDTTREQYF. CDR3 DNA sequence: TGCGCCAGCAGCTTGGATACAACGCGTGAGCAGTACTTC. The full variable domain, rest sourced from reference TRBV5-1 and TRBJ2-7, is KAGVTQTPRYLIKTRGQQVTLSCSPISGHRSVSWYQQTPGQGLQFLFEYFSETQRNKGNFPGRFSGRQFSNSRSEMNVSTLELGDSALYLCASSLDTTREQYFGPGTRLTVT.

The sample holds many counts of this clonotype. The chain joins TRBV4-1 to TRBJ1-5, with D perhaps TRBD1 (6 bases). This CDR3 contains 17 residues. Trimming took off 3 bases at V and 5 bases at J, with 20 bases between the two ends. Germline CDR1 is MGHRA and CDR2 is YSYEKL. The CDR3 sequence is CASSHLRGRGNYQPQHF. The CDR3 DNA reads as TGCGCCAGCAGCCACCTCCGGGGGCGGGGAAATTATCAGCCCCAGCATTTT.

This clonotype has at least ten counts. Sequence at one end of the junction differs from germline and may be a read error. V gene TRBV7-9 combines with J gene TRBJ1-3; no firm D call. Looked up from germline, CDR1 is SEHNR and CDR2 is FQNEAQ (reference sequence). The CDR3 runs to 15 residues. Written as DNA, the CDR3 is TGTGCCAGCAGCTTATTAAGGGCGGCTGGAGACACCATATATTTT. It yields the protein CASSLLRAAGDTIYF.

This sequence joins TRBV19 and TRBJ2-7; D unclear. The ends were cut back, 2 bases at V and 1 base at J, with 9 bases in the middle. Germline CDR1 reads LNHDA; CDR2 reads SQIVND (reference sequence). This CDR3 region has 14 residues. CDR3 amino acids: CASSITASSYEQYF. The DNA for the CDR3 is TGTGCCAGTAGTATAACGGCATCATCCTACGAGCAGTACTTC.

This chain joins TRBV4-2 and TRBJ2-5; TRBD2 agrees at 11 bases. CDR3 length: 16 residues. With 1 base clipped from V and 5 bases from J, the junction kept 6 bases outside the gene matches. Germline CDR1 is LGHNA and CDR2 is YNFKEQ. CDR3 protein: CASSQGSGGAVETQYF. The CDR3 region has the DNA TGTGCCAGCAGCCAAGGTAGCGGGGGGGCAGTGGAGACCCAGTACTTC.

This clonotype was recorded at least ten times. The V and J genes are TRBV12-3 or TRBV12-4 and TRBJ1-1, with unresolved D. This CDR3 comprises 14 residues. V lost 6 bases to trimming and J lost 7 bases, with 18 bases between them. The CDR3 here is CASRPYRAPDEAFF. In DNA form, the CDR3 reads TGTGCCAGCAGGCCATATCGGGCGCCCGATGAAGCTTTCTTT.

J is TRBJ1-1 and V is TRBV7-2; D ambiguous. Germline CDR1 reads SGHTA; CDR2 reads FQGNSA. V was clipped by 4 bases and J by 1 base, with 13 bases between them. CDR3 length equals 15 residues. CDR3 sequence reads: CASSSEAGRNTEAFF. Here the CDR3 DNA reads TGTGCCAGCAGCTCTGAGGCAGGTCGGAACACTGAAGCTTTCTTT.

This chain joins TRBV5-1 and TRBJ2-5; 9 positions agree with TRBD1. Germline CDR1 reads SGHRS; CDR2 reads YFSETQ. The V segment lost 3 bases and the J segment 5 bases; nucleotides outside the gene matches: 8. The CDR3 sequence is 15 residues long. CDR3 in amino acids: CASSWNRGRGETQYF. The CDR3, as DNA: TGCGCCAGCAGCTGGAACAGGGGGCGCGGGGAGACCCAGTACTTC.

Many counts were recorded for this clonotype. The V call is TRBV7-3, the J call TRBJ1-2; 7 bases line up with TRBD1. Germline CDR1 and CDR2: SGHTA and FQGTGA. With V trimmed by 6 bases and J by 2 bases, 9 bases remained unmatched. This CDR3 has 15 amino acids. The CDR3 DNA is TGTGCCAGCAGAGAAAAGGGGACAGCGAACTATGGCTACACCTTC. Translated, it gives CASREKGTANYGYTF.

This clonotype was seen only once. The DNA of the CDR3 is TGTGCCAGCAGCCAAGAGGGGGGCGGAGAGACCCAGTACTTC. It specifies CASSQEGGGETQYF. The V and J genes are TRBV6-1 and TRBJ2-5; D is tentatively TRBD1 or TRBD2 (6 bases each). In germline, CDR1 is MNHNS, CDR2 SASEGT. The CDR3 has 14 residues. V lost 6 bases and J 4 bases, leaving 15 bases between the germline ends.

This clonotype was recorded at least ten times. Here the CDR3 DNA reads TGTGCCAGTAGTCTCCTGCCTCAGACAGGGGCCGGGGAGACCCAGTACTTC. Translated, it gives CASSLLPQTGAGETQYF. The chain is built from TRBV19 and TRBJ2-5; 8 positions match TRBD1. With V trimmed by 5 bases and J by 5 bases, 16 bases remained unmatched. CDR1 is LNHDA and CDR2 is SQIVND in the germline V gene (reference sequence). This CDR3 has 17 amino acids.

This clonotype came up many times. CDR3 in amino acids: CAWSIFSGNTIYF. CDR3 coding DNA: TGTGCCTGGAGTATTTTCTCTGGAAACACCATATATTTT. The V gene is TRBV30, the J gene TRBJ1-3; no clear D gene. V was trimmed by 2 bases and J by 0 bases, leaving 5 bases between them. CDR1 and CDR2 (germline): GTSNPN, SVGIG (reference sequence). This CDR3 spans 13 amino acids.

This clonotype has ten or more counts. The chain has TRBV6-5 and TRBJ2-7; 7 nucleotides line up with TRBD1. V shed 0 bases and J 7 bases; nucleotides not matched to a gene: 6. The germline gives CDR1 MNHEY, CDR2 SVGAGI. This CDR3 is 14 amino acids long. The CDR3 sequence is CASSYSSDREEQYF. The CDR3 DNA is TGTGCCAGCAGTTACTCGAGTGACAGGGAAGAGCAGTACTTC.

There are a few counts of this clonotype. This chain joins TRBV9 and TRBJ2-5; 9 bases fit TRBD2. Trimming cost V 0 bases and J 5 bases; bases outside gene matches: 8. Per the germline V gene, CDR1 is SGDLS and CDR2 is YYNGEE. This CDR3 spans 16 amino acids. CDR3 residues: CASSVGSSGVGETQYF. Written as DNA, the CDR3 is TGTGCCAGCAGCGTAGGGTCTAGCGGGGTAGGGGAGACCCAGTACTTC.